The 2 T cell receptor beta chains below come from one sample, sequenced in a study of blood T cell repertoires in COVID-19. Method: immunoSEQ multiplex PCR; TCRdb's copy keeps in-frame clones and lacks some. The table has some 93,000 clones, approximately 80% seen once; the top ten hold about 9.4%. The sequencing input was peripheral blood. The receptors come from a man aged 70 or older with acute or convalescent COVID-19.

This clone was seen a single time. V gene TRBV6-1 combines with J gene TRBJ1-2; unclear D gene. CDR1 and CDR2 from the germline V gene are MNHNS and SASEGT. The CDR3 runs to 14 residues. The V and J ends lost 0 bases and 4 bases respectively, with 9 bases between them. CDR3 sequence reads: CASSEAATPYGYTF. CDR3 coding DNA: TGTGCCAGCAGTGAAGCTGCGACACCCTATGGCTACACCTTC.

This rearrangement joins TRBV11-2 to TRBJ1-1; 7 positions match TRBD1. V dropped 1 base and J dropped 5; count of bases not matched to a gene: 1. The CDR3 has 13 amino acids. CDR1 and CDR2 (germline): SGHAT, FQNNGV. CDR3 in amino acids: CASSLGQGTEAFF. In DNA form, the CDR3 reads TGTGCCAGCAGCTTAGGACAGGGTACTGAAGCTTTCTTT.